This entry concerns a single T cell receptor beta chain. Its antigen is as yet unknown. These data come from a study of OX40 agonist ivuxolimab in advanced cancers. Study in general: Intravenous ivuxolimab was administered to patients every 2 weeks at 0.01 to 10 mg/kg. Notes on the study in general: Certain nonresponders additionally had low normalized T-cell clonal expansion. The antigen specificity of the peripheral T cells (those that were expanded) was not determined. Dosing at 0.1 to 3.0 mg/kg was accompanied by clonal expansion of CD4+ and CD8+ blood T cells by week 6.

Assay used: immunoSEQ multiplex PCR; TCRdb lists only in-frame clones, some missing. The sample carries about 100,000 clones, just over 90% recorded once. The germline V gene encodes CDR1 SGHRS and CDR2 YFSETQ. CDR3 length equals 16 residues. V dropped 4 bases and J dropped 4 bases, with 20 bases sitting between them. V usage is TRBV5-1 and J usage is TRBJ2-5; a weak D match, TRBD2 (6 bases). This specimen consisted of CD4+ or CD8+ T cells sorted from blood, obtained in a trial of the OX40 agonist ivuxolimab. This TCR came from an adult with an advanced solid tumor such as melanoma, head and neck, liver or kidney cancer. In nucleotides, the CDR3 is TGCGCCAGCAGCCTAAGTTCTAGCGCACCCAGAGAGACCCAGTACTTC. Encoded protein: CASSLSSSAPRETQYF. The full variable domain, completed using reference TRBV5-1 and TRBJ2-5, is KAGVTQTPRYLIKTRGQQVTLSCSPISGHRSVSWYQQTPGQGLQFLFEYFSETQRNKGNFPGRFSGRQFSNSRSEMNVSTLELGDSALYLCASSLSSSAPRETQYFGPGTRLLVL.